This passage covers 9 T cell receptor beta chains from one sample sequenced in a study of CD8+ T cells in alopecia areata. cDNA serving as the sequencing template came from extracted, reverse transcribed RNA. The repertoire was sequenced with immunoSEQ multiplex PCR; TCRdb's copy has only in-frame clones and lacks some. This sample carries about 1,700 clones, none of them present only once. The source material was skin. The receptors here all came from a C3H/HeJ mouse with alopecia areata. The MHC haplotype of this mouse line is H2-k.

This clone has just a few counts. Gene names follow the mouse nomenclature. The sequenced fragment ends 4 residues before the CDR3 boundary, so the rest is inferred from the germline J gene. The chain employs TRBV2 and TRBJ2-2; 8 nucleotides agree with TRBD1. The CDR3 consists of 14 residues. CDR1 is LGHNA and CDR2 is YSYQKL in the germline V gene. J was trimmed by 6 bases and V by 1 base; bases with no gene match: 1. The CDR3 bases that were read are TGTGCCAGCAGCCAAGGGACAGGGCCCGGG. Amino acid sequence: CASSQGTGPG. The complete CDR3 sequence is CASSQGTGPGQLYF. Together with reference TRBV2 and TRBJ2-2, the CDR3 gives the full variable domain: DPKIIQKPKYLVAVTGSEKILICEQYLGHNAMYWYRQSAKKPLEFMFSYSYQKLMDNQTASSRFQPQSSKKNHLDLQITALKPDDSATYFCASSQGTGPGQLYFGEGSKLTVL.

At least ten counts were recorded for this clone. Gene names are the mouse ones. Sequencing ends 4 residues short of the CDR3 end; the germline J gene provides the rest. This chain connects TRBV3 to TRBJ2-3; the match to TRBD1 covers 7 bases. V was clipped by 3 bases and J by 0 bases; unmatched bases: 3. This CDR3 has 15 amino acids. The germline V gene has CDR1 SNHLY and CDR2 FYNGKV (reference sequence). CDR3 loop: CASSFGTASAETLYF. Incomplete CDR3 DNA: TGTGCCAGCAGCTTCGGGACAGCTAGTGCAGAA.

This clone showed up just a few times. The genes are named according to mouse. From the germline J gene comes the end of the CDR3, since the read stops 4 residues before it. The chain carries TRBV13-1 and TRBJ2-7; 9 nucleotides align to TRBD2. The CDR3 is made up of 14 amino acids. Germline V gives CDR1 NSHNY, CDR2 SYGAGN. The CDR3 sequence is CASSDGLGGYEQYF. CDR3 DNA (partial): TGTGCCAGCAGTGACGGTCTGGGGGGGTAT.

By sample share, this clone is medium-sized. Any gene name here is a mouse gene name. From the germline J gene comes the end of the CDR3, since the read stops 4 residues before it. The chain recombines TRBV26 with TRBJ2-7; 7 nucleotides match TRBD2. This CDR3 has 15 residues. Germline V CDR1 and CDR2: KGHPV, FQNQEV (reference sequence). J gave up 3 bases and V 0 bases, and 5 bases lay outside the gene matches. The part of the CDR3 DNA that was read is TGTGCCAGCAGTCTGTCGAATCTGGGGGTCTAT. Protein product: CASSLSNLGVY. The CDR3 as a whole reads CASSLSNLGVYEQYF.

This clone was detected ten times or more. Gene labels here are mouse ones. The DNA ends 4 residues before the CDR3 does, and the rest of the CDR3 is filled in from the germline J gene. The genes are TRBV1 and TRBJ2-1, with a tentative D call TRBD1 (7 bases). The CDR3 is 16 amino acids. Per the germline V gene, CDR1 is NSQYPW and CDR2 is LRSPGD (reference sequence). V was trimmed by 0 bases and J by 1 base, leaving 10 bases between them. The sequenced CDR3 bases are TGCACCTGCAGTGCAGATAGGGGGCCCAACTATGCT. It codes for CTCSADRGPNYA. The entire CDR3 protein is CTCSADRGPNYAEQFF.

In this sample, this clone turned up many times. Gene names and germline refer to mouse. The read falls 4 residues short of the CDR3 end, and the missing part is taken from the germline J gene. The chain carries TRBV13-1 and TRBJ2-7, with D perhaps matching TRBD1 (6 bases). The germline CDR1 and CDR2 sequences are NSHNY and SYGAGN. The CDR3 is made up of 13 amino acids. V lost 3 bases and J lost 0, with 7 bases in between. CDR3 region: CASSGTVSYEQYF. CDR3 DNA (partial): TGTGCCAGCAGTGGGACAGTCTCCTAT.

This clone showed up just a few times. Mouse gene names apply. The read terminates 4 residues before the CDR3 end, so the remaining end is supplied by the germline J gene. The chain recombines TRBV31 with TRBJ2-5; D is ambiguous. V was trimmed by 3 bases and J by 2 bases, leaving 12 bases between them. Germline CDR1 reads GKSSPN; CDR2 reads SITVG. The CDR3 spans 14 residues. CDR3 protein: CAWSPSKLQDTQYF. CDR3 bases read: TGTGCCTGGAGCCCCTCGAAACTCCAAGAC.

On this clone: Here the gene names and germline are mouse. The CDR3 end lies 4 residues beyond the end of the read and is filled in from the germline J gene. The chain is built from TRBV13-3 and TRBJ2-3; 11 nucleotides align to TRBD2. From germline, CDR1 is NNHDY and CDR2 SYVADS. V was clipped by 2 bases and J by 3 bases; unmatched bases: 5. This CDR3 is 16 amino acids long. CDR3 bases read: TGTGCCAGCAGTGACGCAGACTGGGGGGGAGCAGAA. As protein: CASSDADWGGAE. The entire CDR3 is CASSDADWGGAETLYF.

By share, this clone ranks as medium-sized. Gene names are mouse gene names. The read ends 4 residues early relative to the CDR3; the germline J gene fills the gap. The chain recombines TRBV17 with TRBJ2-3; 7 bases agree with TRBD2. Germline CDR1 and CDR2: MNHDT and YYDKIL. The CDR3 has 15 residues. V trimming: 3 bases; J trimming: 3 bases; junction bases outside the gene matches: 6. CDR3 residues: CASSSSWGRAETLYF. The CDR3 bases that were read are TGTGCTAGCAGTAGCTCCTGGGGGAGGGCAGAA.